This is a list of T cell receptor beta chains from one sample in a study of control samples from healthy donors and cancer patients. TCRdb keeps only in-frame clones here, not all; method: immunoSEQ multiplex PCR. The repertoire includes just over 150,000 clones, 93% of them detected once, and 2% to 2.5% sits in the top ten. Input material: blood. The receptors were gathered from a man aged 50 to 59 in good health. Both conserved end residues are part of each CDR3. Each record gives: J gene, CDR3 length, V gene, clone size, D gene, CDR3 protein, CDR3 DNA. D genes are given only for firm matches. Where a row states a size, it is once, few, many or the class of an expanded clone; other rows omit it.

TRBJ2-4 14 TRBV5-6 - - CASSLVGAGNIQYF TGTGCCAGCAGCTTGGTGGGGGCAGGGAACATTCAGTACTTC
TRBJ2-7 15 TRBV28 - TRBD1 CASSSLGQGAVEQYF TGTGCCAGCAGCTCCCTGGGACAGGGGGCCGTCGAGCAGTACTTC
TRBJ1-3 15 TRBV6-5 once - CASSTSGQGLFTIYF -
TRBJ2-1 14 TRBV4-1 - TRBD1 CASSLQGAYNEQFF TGCGCCAGCAGCCTACAGGGGGCCTACAATGAGCAGTTCTTC
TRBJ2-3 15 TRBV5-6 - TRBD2 CASSLALAGTDTQYF TGTGCCAGCAGCTTGGCACTAGCGGGCACAGATACGCAGTATTTT
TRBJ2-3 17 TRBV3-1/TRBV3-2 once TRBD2 CASSQESLAGGLDTQYF TGTGCCAGCAGCCAAGAGTCCCTAGCGGGAGGGCTAGATACGCAGTATTTT
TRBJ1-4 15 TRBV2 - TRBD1 CASSFGTATNEKLFF TGTGCCAGCAGTTTTGGGACAGCAACTAATGAAAAACTGTTTTTT
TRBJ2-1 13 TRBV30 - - CAWSSGDKDEQFF TGTGCCTGGAGTAGTGGGGATAAGGATGAGCAGTTCTTC
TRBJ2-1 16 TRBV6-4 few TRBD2 CASSDSTSGRANEQFF TGTGCCAGCAGTGACTCAACTAGCGGGAGGGCCAATGAGCAGTTCTTC
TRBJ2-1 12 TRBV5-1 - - CASSPKSNEQFF TGCGCCAGCAGCCCTAAGAGCAATGAGCAGTTCTTC
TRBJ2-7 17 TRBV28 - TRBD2 CASRKDLRLAGNYEQYF TGTGCCAGCAGGAAAGATCTAAGACTAGCGGGAAACTACGAGCAGTACTTC